These 30 T cell receptor beta chains came from one sample sequenced in a study of shared clonotypes between healthy human individuals. Using immunoSEQ multiplex PCR, the repertoire was profiled, and TCRdb retains in-frame clones only, with some absent. The profile covers about 2 million clones, with approximately 95% appearing a single time and about 1.1% taken by the ten largest. CD45RO-negative, CCR7-selected cells formed the naive CD8 fraction, which excluded terminally differentiated effector memory CD45RA+ cells. Sequencing was carried out using naive CD8+ T cells sorted from blood. These receptors originate from a man between 18 and 35 years old in good health.

To note about this clone: The same CDR3 can be traced to other DNA sequences in this sample. This sequence joins TRBV4-3 and TRBJ2-7, with D perhaps TRBD2 (6 bases). The CDR3 spans 13 residues. Germline-derived CDR1 and CDR2 are LGHNA and YSLEER. V lost 4 bases, J lost 0 bases, and 7 bases lay in between. The DNA of the CDR3 is TGCGCCAGCAGCCCGGAGGGCTCCTACGAGCAGTACTTC. Translated: CASSPEGSYEQYF.

This chain uses TRBV30 with TRBJ2-1, with D hard to call. This CDR3 comprises 11 residues. Germline V gene lookup returns CDR1 GTSNPN and CDR2 SVGIG (reference sequence). Between the trimmed V and J ends, which lost 5 bases and 9 bases, there was a span of 11 bases. The CDR3 sequence is CAWETSPEQFF. CDR3 nucleotide sequence: TGTGCCTGGGAAACAAGCCCTGAGCAGTTCTTC. Full variable domain (missing parts from reference TRBV30 and TRBJ2-1): SQTIHQWPATLVQPVGSPLSLECTVEGTSNPNLYWYRQAAGRGLQLLFYSVGIGQISSEVPQNLSASRPQDRQFILSSKKLLLSDSGFYLCAWETSPEQFFGPGTRLTVL.

The chain recombines TRBV10-2 with TRBJ1-4; D remains ambiguous. Deletions cut 4 bases from V and 6 bases from J, with 12 bases between. The CDR3 covers 14 residues. CDR1 WSHSY and CDR2 SAAADI come from the germline V gene. The CDR3 nucleotides are TGCGCCAGCAGTGTTCGGCAGGCAGATGAAAAACTGTTTTTT. This encodes CASSVRQADEKLFF.

CDR3 sequence: CASSQEASYNEQFF. The CDR3, as DNA: TGTGCCAGCAGCCAAGAGGCGTCCTACAATGAGCAGTTCTTC. The chain recombines TRBV4-2 with TRBJ2-1, with D hard to call. The germline gives CDR1 LGHNA, CDR2 YNFKEQ. CDR3 size: 14 residues. V was trimmed by 0 bases and J by 1 base, leaving 4 bases between them.

The chain uses TRBV2 and TRBJ1-1, with a possible D match to TRBD1 (5 bases). The germline V gene has CDR1 SNHLY and CDR2 FYNNEI. This CDR3 is built from 13 residues. Trimming left V 8 bases short and J 2 bases short, with 12 bases between. The CDR3 reads CASPTGTNTEAFF. The CDR3 bases are TGTGCCAGCCCTACCGGGACCAACACTGAAGCTTTCTTT.

The chain's CDR3 is CASSLRESYGYTF. CDR3 DNA: TGTGCCAGCAGTTTGAGAGAGTCATATGGCTACACCTTC. V gene TRBV27 combines with J gene TRBJ1-2; the D is unclear. V shed 3 bases and J shed 5 bases, with 10 bases lying between them. The CDR3 loop spans 13 amino acids. The germline gives CDR1 MNHEY, CDR2 SMNVEV (reference sequence).

The rearrangement links TRBV9 to TRBJ2-7, with 9 positions matching TRBD1. The V gene's germline CDR1 is SGDLS and CDR2 YYNGEE. The CDR3 is 15 amino acids. J gave up 6 bases and V 0 bases, and 7 bases lay outside the gene matches. The CDR3 DNA sequence: TGTGCCAGCAGCGTAGCTCTACAGGGGGCGGGCGAGCAGTACTTC. Translating it yields CASSVALQGAGEQYF.

The chain combines TRBV7-3 with TRBJ1-1; D unclear. Germline V lookup: CDR1 SGHTA, CDR2 FQGTGA. Deletions cut 2 bases from V and 0 bases from J, with 10 bases between. The CDR3 runs 15 residues. In nucleotides, the CDR3 is TGTGCCAGCAGCTTATCCATAAACATGAACACTGAAGCTTTCTTT. It translates to CASSLSINMNTEAFF.

This chain connects TRBV6-1 to TRBJ1-2; 9 bases agree with TRBD1. The junction had 5 bases not matched to a gene; V was cut back by 6 bases and J by 6 bases. Per germline, CDR1 MNHNS and CDR2 SASEGT. The CDR3 runs to 13 residues. The CDR3 DNA reads TGTGCCAGCAGGCCGGGACAGGGTCATGGCTACACCTTC. It codes for CASRPGQGHGYTF.

Concerning this clone: A read error may produce the germline difference seen at one junction end. The chain uses TRBV7-7 and TRBJ2-2, with 8 bases that match TRBD2. The CDR3 is 17 residues long. CDR1 and CDR2 from the germline V gene are SSHAT and FNYEAQ (reference sequence). CDR3 DNA: TGTGCTAGCAGCTTAGCTTTTACTAGCGGACAAACCGGGGAGCTGTTTTTT. It translates to CASSLAFTSGQTGELFF.

The chain combines TRBV19 with TRBJ2-2; 11 bases are a match to TRBD2. V lost 1 base, J lost 2 bases, and 9 bases stayed unmatched. The germline CDR1 and CDR2 sequences are LNHDA and SQIVND (reference sequence). The CDR3 has 19 amino acids. Written as DNA, the CDR3 is TGTGCCAGTAGTATAGGCCCGACTAGCGGGATGGAAAACACCGGGGAGCTGTTTTTT. Translated: CASSIGPTSGMENTGELFF.

The CDR3 DNA reads TGTGCCAGCAGGGGACTAGCGGGCCACGAGCAGTACTTC. Its translation: CASRGLAGHEQYF. The chain carries TRBV5-4 and TRBJ2-7; 12 bases align to TRBD2. This CDR3 comprises 13 residues. With 5 bases clipped from V and 5 bases from J, the junction kept 2 bases outside the gene matches. The germline gives CDR1 SGHNT, CDR2 YYREEE (reference sequence).

The gene calls are TRBV28 and TRBJ2-5; D ambiguous. Germline V gives CDR1 MDHEN, CDR2 SYDVKM. The V and J ends lost 4 bases and 5 bases respectively, with 5 bases between them. This CDR3 contains 11 residues. In DNA, the CDR3 is TGTGCCAGCAGTTGGCTGGAGACCCAGTACTTC. This codes for CASSWLETQYF.

This clone was seen a few times. The sample contains more than one DNA sequence encoding this CDR3. The J gene is TRBJ2-2, the V gene TRBV5-6; TRBD2 matches at 13 bases. V trimming: 3 bases; J trimming: 3 bases; junction bases outside the gene matches: 2. The CDR3 runs 16 residues. CDR1 and CDR2 from the germline V gene are SGHDT and YYEEEE. The CDR3 DNA reads TGTGCCAGCAGCTCGGGACTAGCGGGGTACACCGGGGAGCTGTTTTTT. It translates to CASSSGLAGYTGELFF.

V usage is TRBV10-2 and J usage is TRBJ2-2; 11 bases are shared with TRBD2. V lost 6 bases and J lost 0; bases outside the gene matches: 0. The CDR3 length is 15 residues. Germline CDR1 reads WSHSY; CDR2 reads SAAADI. The CDR3 protein is CASRGLAANTGELFF. DNA for the CDR3: TGCGCCAGCAGGGGACTAGCGGCGAACACCGGGGAGCTGTTTTTT.

The chain employs TRBV14 and TRBJ2-3; 7 positions match TRBD2. CDR3 length: 15 residues. Looked up from germline, CDR1 is SGHDN and CDR2 is FVKESK. The trim removed 0 bases at V and 13 bases at J, leaving 13 bases unmatched. In DNA form, the CDR3 reads TGTGCCAGCAGCCAAGATCCCCTAATGCGGGAGCTCAAGTATTTT. Protein: CASSQDPLMRELKYF.

The rearrangement links TRBV7-2 to TRBJ2-3, with 7 bases lining up with TRBD2. The V and J ends lost 1 base and 0 bases, in that order; junction bases with no gene match: 10. Germline V gene sequence: CDR1 SGHTA, CDR2 FQGNSA. The CDR3 contains 18 residues. CDR3 sequence: CASSLEGRALGSTDTQYF. For the CDR3, the DNA is TGTGCCAGCAGCTTAGAGGGGAGGGCCCTTGGTAGCACAGATACGCAGTATTTT.

The chain has TRBV9 and TRBJ1-3; D not certain. Germline V gene lookup returns CDR1 SGDLS and CDR2 YYNGEE. There are 17 residues in the CDR3. V was clipped by 0 bases and J by 0 bases, with 13 bases between them. CDR3 sequence reads: CASSVEDVRFSGNTIYF. The CDR3 region has the DNA TGTGCCAGCAGCGTAGAGGATGTACGGTTCTCTGGAAACACCATATATTTT. Filled out from reference TRBV9 and TRBJ1-3, the complete variable domain reads DSGVTQTPKHLITATGQRVTLRCSPRSGDLSVYWYQQSLDQGLQFLIQYYNGEERAKGNILERFSAQQFPDLHSELNLSSLELGDSALYFCASSVEDVRFSGNTIYFGEGSWLTVV.

The J gene is TRBJ2-5, the V gene TRBV4-1; a weak D match, TRBD1 (5 bases). Trimming took off 0 bases at V and 2 bases at J, with 16 bases between the two ends. The CDR3 is made up of 17 amino acids. Germline V gene sequence: CDR1 MGHRA, CDR2 YSYEKL. CDR3 sequence: CASSQDPGALVQETQYF. CDR3 nucleotides: TGCGCCAGCAGCCAAGATCCTGGGGCATTGGTGCAAGAGACCCAGTACTTC.

This clone showed up just once. The sample contains more than one DNA sequence encoding this CDR3. The chain carries TRBV7-9 and TRBJ1-1; D remains unclear. Germline CDR1 SEHNR, CDR2 FQNEAQ (reference sequence). The CDR3 contains 12 residues. The V end lost 5 bases, the J end lost 4 bases, and 8 bases lay between the germline ends. The CDR3 sequence: CASSPSGTEAFF. The CDR3, as DNA: TGTGCCAGCAGCCCCTCCGGCACTGAAGCTTTCTTT.

The V call is TRBV28, the J call TRBJ1-4; 12 positions match TRBD1. The germline V gene has CDR1 MDHEN and CDR2 SYDVKM. The J segment lost 2 bases and the V segment lost 2 bases, leaving 9 bases of the junction unmatched. The length of the CDR3 is 19 residues. The DNA for the CDR3 is TGTGCCAGCAGTTTAGTAGGGACAGGGGGCCAGTCGACTAATGAAAAACTGTTTTTT. This codes for CASSLVGTGGQSTNEKLFF. The whole variable domain, filled in from reference TRBV28 and TRBJ1-4, reads DVKVTQSSRYLVKRTGEKVFLECVQDMDHENMFWYRQDPGLGLRLIYFSYDVKMKEKGDIPEGYSVSREKKERFSLILESASTNQTSMYLCASSLVGTGGQSTNEKLFFGSGTQLSVL.

V usage is TRBV7-9 and J usage is TRBJ2-7; TRBD2 is a possible D gene (5 bases). The V and J ends lost 3 bases and 3 bases respectively, with 12 bases between them. The CDR3 sequence is 14 residues long. The V gene's germline CDR1 is SEHNR and CDR2 FQNEAQ (reference sequence). The CDR3 spells CASSLQTKGYEQYF. The CDR3 DNA is TGTGCCAGCAGCTTGCAGACTAAGGGCTACGAGCAGTACTTC. Looking up the rest from reference TRBV7-9 and TRBJ2-7 gives the full variable domain: DTGVSQNPRHKITKRGQNVTFRCDPISEHNRLYWYRQTLGQGPEFLTYFQNEAQLEKSRLLSDRFSAERPKGSFSTLEIQRTEQGDSAMYLCASSLQTKGYEQYFGPGTRLTVT.

This chain connects TRBV30 to TRBJ1-1; a possible D gene is TRBD1 (6 bases). This CDR3 comprises 15 residues. CDR1 is GTSNPN and CDR2 is SVGIG in the germline V gene (reference sequence). V shed 4 bases and J shed 1 base, with 16 bases lying between them. The CDR3 spells CAWTGEGGGNTEAFF. The CDR3 region has the DNA TGTGCCTGGACAGGCGAGGGGGGCGGGAACACTGAAGCTTTCTTT.

The chain has TRBV6-1 and TRBJ2-7, with unresolved D. Trimming took 2 bases from V and 2 from J, leaving 10 bases between them. Germline loops: CDR1 MNHNS, CDR2 SASEGT. This CDR3 comprises 14 residues. Written as DNA, the CDR3 is TGTGCCAGCAGTGAACAGTACGTTACCTACGAGCAGTACTTC. Amino acids: CASSEQYVTYEQYF.

This sequence joins TRBV2 and TRBJ1-2, with 12 bases aligning to TRBD1. The CDR3 consists of 16 residues. The V gene's germline CDR1 is SNHLY and CDR2 FYNNEI. Trimming cost V 6 bases and J 3 bases; bases outside gene matches: 8. The CDR3 loop reads CASSSGTGGLDYGYTF. CDR3 in DNA: TGTGCCAGCAGCTCCGGGACAGGGGGCCTGGACTATGGCTACACCTTC.

In DNA form, the CDR3 reads TGTGCCAGCAGTGTCGACGGTGCCTACGAGCAGTACTTC. It yields the protein CASSVDGAYEQYF. The rearrangement links TRBV6-1 to TRBJ2-7; D is undetermined. The V gene's germline CDR1 is MNHNS and CDR2 SASEGT. V lost 4 bases, J lost 2 bases, and 9 bases lay in between. The CDR3 has 13 amino acids.

This rearrangement joins TRBV19 to TRBJ2-3; D gene ambiguous. V dropped 0 bases and J dropped 8 bases, with 9 bases sitting between them. This CDR3 spans 13 amino acids. Germline values: CDR1 LNHDA, CDR2 SQIVND (reference sequence). The CDR3 sequence is CASSIDQDFTQYF. CDR3 coding DNA: TGTGCCAGTAGTATAGATCAGGATTTTACGCAGTATTTT.

V and J are TRBV4-1 and TRBJ2-3, with TRBD2 matching 9 bases. This CDR3 is 16 amino acids long. The V segment lost 4 bases and the J segment 4 bases; nucleotides outside the gene matches: 9. The germline gives CDR1 MGHRA, CDR2 YSYEKL. DNA for the CDR3: TGCGCCAGCAGCCCACGACTAGCGGAGGGCTCAGATACGCAGTATTTT. Encoded protein: CASSPRLAEGSDTQYF.

To note about this clone: The same CDR3 also results from other DNA sequences found in this sample. The chain joins TRBV5-1 to TRBJ1-1; a possible D gene is TRBD1 (6 bases). This CDR3 contains 14 residues. The germline V gene encodes CDR1 SGHRS and CDR2 YFSETQ. V was pared by 2 bases and J by 2 bases, with 10 bases between. Here the CDR3 reads CASSFKQGNTEAFF. CDR3 bases: TGCGCCAGCAGCTTTAAACAGGGAAACACTGAAGCTTTCTTT.

This clone was recorded only once. V and J are TRBV4-3 and TRBJ2-7, with D possibly TRBD2 on 5 matching bases. V was clipped by 2 bases and J by 2 bases, with 13 bases between them. CDR3 length: 15 residues. CDR1 and CDR2 (germline): LGHNA, YSLEER. The CDR3 sequence is CASSQSEDGTYEQYF. The CDR3, as DNA: TGCGCCAGCAGCCAAAGCGAGGACGGGACCTACGAGCAGTACTTC.